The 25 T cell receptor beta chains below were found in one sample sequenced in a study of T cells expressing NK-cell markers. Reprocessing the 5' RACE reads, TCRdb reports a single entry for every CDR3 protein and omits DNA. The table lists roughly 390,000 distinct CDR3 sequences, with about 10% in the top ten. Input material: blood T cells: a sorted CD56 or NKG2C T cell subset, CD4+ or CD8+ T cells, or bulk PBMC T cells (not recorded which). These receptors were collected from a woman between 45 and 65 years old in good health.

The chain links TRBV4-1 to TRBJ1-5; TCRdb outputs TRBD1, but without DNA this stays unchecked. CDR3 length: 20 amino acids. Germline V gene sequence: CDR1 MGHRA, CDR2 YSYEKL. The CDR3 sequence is CASSQDLLFGQGAGNQPQHF.

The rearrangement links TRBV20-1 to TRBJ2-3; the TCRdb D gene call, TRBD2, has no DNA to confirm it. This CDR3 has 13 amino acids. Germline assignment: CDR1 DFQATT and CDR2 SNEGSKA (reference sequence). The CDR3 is CSARAAGKDTQYF.

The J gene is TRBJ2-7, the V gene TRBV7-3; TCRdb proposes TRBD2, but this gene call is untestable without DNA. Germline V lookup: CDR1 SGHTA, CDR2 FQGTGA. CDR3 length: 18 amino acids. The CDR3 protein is CASSQGPQGRGSSYEQYF.

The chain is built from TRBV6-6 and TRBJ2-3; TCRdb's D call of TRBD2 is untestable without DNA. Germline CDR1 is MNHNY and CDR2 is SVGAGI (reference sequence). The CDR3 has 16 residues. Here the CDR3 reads CASSYSASGTTDTQYF.

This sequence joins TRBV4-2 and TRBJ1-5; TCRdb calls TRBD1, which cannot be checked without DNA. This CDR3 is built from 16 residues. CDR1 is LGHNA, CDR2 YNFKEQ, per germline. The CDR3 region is CASSQETGGSNQPQHF.

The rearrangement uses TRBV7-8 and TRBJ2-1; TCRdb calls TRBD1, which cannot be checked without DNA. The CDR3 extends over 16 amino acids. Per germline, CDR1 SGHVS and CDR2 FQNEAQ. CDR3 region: CASSILPWGSEGEQFF.

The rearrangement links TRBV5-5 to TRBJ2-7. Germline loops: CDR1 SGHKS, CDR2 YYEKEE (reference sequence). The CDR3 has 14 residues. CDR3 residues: CASSLMSGRNEQYF.

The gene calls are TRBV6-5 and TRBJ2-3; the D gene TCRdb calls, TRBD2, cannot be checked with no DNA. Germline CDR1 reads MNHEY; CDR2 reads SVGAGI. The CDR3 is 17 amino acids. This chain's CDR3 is CASSYPRTSGIGDTQYF.

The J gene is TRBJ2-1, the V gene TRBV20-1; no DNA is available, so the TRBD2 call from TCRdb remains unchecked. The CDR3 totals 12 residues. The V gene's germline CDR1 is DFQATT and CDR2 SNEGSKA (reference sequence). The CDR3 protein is CSTRRDSNEQFF.

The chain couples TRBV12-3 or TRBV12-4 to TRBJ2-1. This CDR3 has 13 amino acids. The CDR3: CASSWTDWNEQFF.

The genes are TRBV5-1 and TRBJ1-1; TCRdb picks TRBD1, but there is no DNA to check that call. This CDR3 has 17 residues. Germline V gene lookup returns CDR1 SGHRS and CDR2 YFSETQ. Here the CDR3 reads CASSLGIRTGVNTEAFF.

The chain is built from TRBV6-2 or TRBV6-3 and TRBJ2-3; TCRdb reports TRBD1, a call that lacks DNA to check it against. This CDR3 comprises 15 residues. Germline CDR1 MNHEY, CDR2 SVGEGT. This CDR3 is CAIKGAGIPADTQYF.

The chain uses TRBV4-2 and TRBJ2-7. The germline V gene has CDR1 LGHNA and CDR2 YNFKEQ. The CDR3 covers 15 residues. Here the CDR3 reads CASSPVRDRFYEQYF.

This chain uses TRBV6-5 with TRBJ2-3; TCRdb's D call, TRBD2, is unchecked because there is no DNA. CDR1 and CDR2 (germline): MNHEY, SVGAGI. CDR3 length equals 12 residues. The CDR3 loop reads CASRGLTDTQYF.

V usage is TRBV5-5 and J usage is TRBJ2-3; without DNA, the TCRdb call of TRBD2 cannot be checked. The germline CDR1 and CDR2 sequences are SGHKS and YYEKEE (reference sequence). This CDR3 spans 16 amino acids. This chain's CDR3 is CASSPRLAGGMDTQYF.

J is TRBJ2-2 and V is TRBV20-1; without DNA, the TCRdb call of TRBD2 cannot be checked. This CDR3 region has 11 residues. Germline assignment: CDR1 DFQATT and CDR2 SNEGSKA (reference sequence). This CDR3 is CSAWRAGELFF.

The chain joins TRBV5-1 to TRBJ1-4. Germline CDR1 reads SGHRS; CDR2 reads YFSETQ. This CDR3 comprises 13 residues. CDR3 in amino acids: CASSLPPNEKLFF.

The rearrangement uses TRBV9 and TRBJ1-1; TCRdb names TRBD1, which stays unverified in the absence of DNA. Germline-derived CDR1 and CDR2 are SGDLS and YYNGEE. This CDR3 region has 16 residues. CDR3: CASSPSVGHQNTEAFF. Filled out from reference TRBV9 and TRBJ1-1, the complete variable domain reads DSGVTQTPKHLITATGQRVTLRCSPRSGDLSVYWYQQSLDQGLQFLIQYYNGEERAKGNILERFSAQQFPDLHSELNLSSLELGDSALYFCASSPSVGHQNTEAFFGQGTRLTVV.

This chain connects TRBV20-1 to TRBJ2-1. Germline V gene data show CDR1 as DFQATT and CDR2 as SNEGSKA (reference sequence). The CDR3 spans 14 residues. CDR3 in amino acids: CSARSGFSYNEQFF.

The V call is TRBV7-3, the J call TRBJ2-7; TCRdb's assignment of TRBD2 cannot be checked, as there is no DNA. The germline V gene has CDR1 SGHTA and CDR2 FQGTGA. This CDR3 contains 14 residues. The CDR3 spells CASSLGLAGGEQYF.

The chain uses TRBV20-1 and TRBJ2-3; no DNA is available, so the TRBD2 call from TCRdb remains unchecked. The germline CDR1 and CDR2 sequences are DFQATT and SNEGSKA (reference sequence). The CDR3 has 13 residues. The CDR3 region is CSARRWRADTQYF.

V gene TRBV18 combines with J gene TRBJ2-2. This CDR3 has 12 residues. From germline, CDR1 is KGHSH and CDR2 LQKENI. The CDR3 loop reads CASAGNTGELFF.

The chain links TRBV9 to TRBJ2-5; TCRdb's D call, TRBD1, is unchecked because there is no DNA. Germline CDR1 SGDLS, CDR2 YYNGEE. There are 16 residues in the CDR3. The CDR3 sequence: CASSVAEWGGRETQYF.

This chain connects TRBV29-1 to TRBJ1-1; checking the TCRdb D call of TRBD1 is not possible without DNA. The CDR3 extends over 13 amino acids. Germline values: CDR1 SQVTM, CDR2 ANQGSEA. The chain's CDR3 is CSVPGQGADEAFF.

CDR3 residues: CSASLAFTYEQYF. This rearrangement joins TRBV29-1 to TRBJ2-7. CDR3 length: 13 amino acids. CDR1 and CDR2 from the germline V gene are SQVTM and ANQGSEA.